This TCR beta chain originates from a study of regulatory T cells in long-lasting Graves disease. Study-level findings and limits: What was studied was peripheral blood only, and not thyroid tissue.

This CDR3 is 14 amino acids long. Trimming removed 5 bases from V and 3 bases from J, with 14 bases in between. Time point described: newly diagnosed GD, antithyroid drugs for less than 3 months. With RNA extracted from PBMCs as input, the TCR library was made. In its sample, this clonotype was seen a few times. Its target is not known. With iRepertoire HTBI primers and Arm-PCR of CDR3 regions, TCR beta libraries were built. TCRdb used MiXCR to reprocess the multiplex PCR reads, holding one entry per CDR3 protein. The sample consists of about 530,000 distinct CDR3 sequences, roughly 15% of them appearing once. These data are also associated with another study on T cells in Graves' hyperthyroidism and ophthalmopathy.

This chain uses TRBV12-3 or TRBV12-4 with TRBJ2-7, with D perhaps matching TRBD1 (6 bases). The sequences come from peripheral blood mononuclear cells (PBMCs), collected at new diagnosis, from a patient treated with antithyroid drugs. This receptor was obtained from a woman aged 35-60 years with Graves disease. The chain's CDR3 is CASSSPDRYYEQYF. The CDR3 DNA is TGTGCCAGCAGTAGCCCGGACAGATACTACGAGCAGTACTTC.